Below, one TCR beta chain is given with its context. The CDR3 loop spans 15 amino acids. V was shortened by 3 bases and J by 2 bases, with 17 bases between the two germline ends. In germline, CDR1 is DFQATT, CDR2 SNEGSKA (reference sequence). These data are taken from a study of blood T cells in healthy people across ages. A second 7 to 11 cycle PCR used barcoded and J-beta primers. MiXCR, applied by TCRdb to the 5' RACE reads, yields one record per CDR3 protein. This table holds 1.5 million to 2 million distinct CDR3 sequences, 40% to 55% found once. The sequenced sample was blood. The chain employs TRBV20-1 and TRBJ2-7; D might be TRBD1 (6 bases). This TCR was recovered from a woman aged 40 to 50 in good health. The CDR3 nucleotides read TGCAGTGCTAGTCTCCGGGACACCACACCCTACGAGCAGTACTTC. It specifies CSASLRDTTPYEQYF.